This passage covers 18 T cell receptor beta chains from one sample sequenced in a study of T cell clones after liver transplantation. Clones were read by immunoSEQ multiplex PCR, and TCRdb kept only the in-frame ones, dropping some. The profile shows around 43,000 clones, around 84% of them singletons. The sample here was CD4+ T cells from blood, taken 24 months after liver transplant. The receptors were sampled from a human patient who received a liver transplant. Some T cells may be graft donor cells.

The chain is built from TRBV7-8 and TRBJ2-1, with 9 bases lining up with TRBD1. The CDR3 covers 15 residues. Trimming removed 6 bases from V and 7 bases from J; junction bases left unmatched: 10. The germline V gene encodes CDR1 SGHVS and CDR2 FQNEAQ. CDR3 coding DNA: TGTGCCAGCAGGGTACAGGGGGCCCTTGGGAATGAGCAGTTCTTC. Amino acid sequence: CASRVQGALGNEQFF.

This clone was observed once. The chain joins TRBV18 to TRBJ2-2; 7 nucleotides line up with TRBD1. The length of the CDR3 is 15 residues. Germline CDR1 is KGHSH and CDR2 is LQKENI. Trimming at V came to 4 bases and at J to 1 base, leaving 3 bases not matched to a gene. The CDR3 spells CASSLRTGNTGELFF. CDR3 coding DNA: TGTGCCAGCTCACTGCGGACAGGGAACACCGGGGAGCTGTTTTTT.

The genes are TRBV5-4 and TRBJ2-3; tentative D call: TRBD2 (5 bases). V gave up 4 bases and J gave up 2 bases, with 17 bases separating them. The CDR3 covers 16 residues. Looked up from germline, CDR1 is SGHNT and CDR2 is YYREEE (reference sequence). The DNA for the CDR3 is TGTGCCAGCAGCGATTTCCGGGGATCGTACACAGATACGCAGTATTTT. As protein: CASSDFRGSYTDTQYF.

CDR3 sequence: CASSPGSRTDTQYF. The CDR3 coding sequence is TGTGCCAGCTCACCAGGTAGTCGCACAGATACGCAGTATTTT. The chain has TRBV18 and TRBJ2-3; D not resolved. The CDR3 contains 14 residues. The germline V gene has CDR1 KGHSH and CDR2 LQKENI. V was cut by 2 bases and J by 1 base, with 7 bases left in between.

The V call is TRBV6-5, the J call TRBJ1-2; no clear D gene. The length of the CDR3 is 14 residues. Trimming cost V 6 bases and J 2 bases, with 13 bases left between them. CDR1 and CDR2 from the germline V gene are MNHEY and SVGAGI. CDR3 in amino acids: CASSPRAGNYGYTF. The CDR3 DNA is TGTGCCAGCAGCCCACGAGCAGGCAACTATGGCTACACCTTC.

V and J are TRBV4-1 and TRBJ2-3; 8 bases align to TRBD2. The CDR3 loop spans 17 amino acids. The germline V gene has CDR1 MGHRA and CDR2 YSYEKL. The ends lost 1 base at V and 2 bases at J; junction bases unmatched: 8. The CDR3 DNA reads as TGCGCCAGCAGCCAAGTTGGGCTAGCGGGCTACACAGATACGCAGTATTTT. Translating gives CASSQVGLAGYTDTQYF.

The chain links TRBV6-1 to TRBJ2-7; no definite D call. Germline V gives CDR1 MNHNS, CDR2 SASEGT. CDR3 length: 11 residues. The germline V and J ends were trimmed by 4 bases and 4 bases, with 5 bases remaining between them. DNA for the CDR3: TGTGCCAGCAGTGTCACGTACGAGCAGTACTTC. This gives the protein CASSVTYEQYF.

The V and J genes are TRBV10-3 and TRBJ1-5; D unclear. Germline assignment: CDR1 ENHRY and CDR2 SYGVKD. This CDR3 has 13 residues. Trimming shortened V by 2 bases and J by 2 bases, and 4 bases separated the two germline ends. The DNA for the CDR3 is TGTGCCATCAGTGAGGGTGGCAATCAGCCCCAGCATTTT. Translating it yields CAISEGGNQPQHF.

The chain uses TRBV29-1 and TRBJ2-1; 9 bases are shared with TRBD1. Germline CDR1 reads SQVTM; CDR2 reads ANQGSEA. There are 13 residues in the CDR3. V was pared by 4 bases and J by 7 bases, with 5 bases of the junction left unmatched. DNA of the CDR3: TGCAGCGTTGCGGGACAGGGTGGTAATGAGCAGTTCTTC. It codes for CSVAGQGGNEQFF.

This chain connects TRBV10-3 to TRBJ2-2, with unresolved D. Germline lookup yields CDR1 ENHRY and CDR2 SYGVKD. The CDR3 consists of 13 residues. V was cut by 6 bases and J by 6 bases, with 11 bases left in between. CDR3 nucleotides: TGTGCCATCAGAACACGCCCCGCCGGGGAGCTGTTTTTT. Protein product: CAIRTRPAGELFF.

V gene TRBV27 combines with J gene TRBJ2-1, with no clear D. Germline V gene lookup returns CDR1 MNHEY and CDR2 SMNVEV (reference sequence). Trimming stripped 4 bases from V and 0 bases from J, with 10 bases between. The CDR3 runs 15 residues. DNA for the CDR3: TGTGCCAGCAGTTCTACTATGAGCTCCTACAATGAGCAGTTCTTC. This codes for CASSSTMSSYNEQFF.

The V gene is TRBV6-5, the J gene TRBJ1-1; D perhaps matches TRBD1 (6 bases). V lost 5 bases, J lost 0 bases, and 10 bases lay in between. This CDR3 spans 14 amino acids. The germline V gene encodes CDR1 MNHEY and CDR2 SVGAGI. CDR3 sequence (DNA): TGTGCCAGCAGTCGAACAGGGATGAACACTGAAGCTTTCTTT. It yields the protein CASSRTGMNTEAFF.

The chain is built from TRBV29-1 and TRBJ2-1; the D is unclear. CDR1 is SQVTM and CDR2 is ANQGSEA in the germline V gene. This CDR3 spans 11 amino acids. V lost 5 bases to trimming and J lost 4 bases, with 6 bases between them. This chain's CDR3 is CSVPAYNEQFF. The CDR3 coding sequence is TGCAGCGTTCCCGCTTACAATGAGCAGTTCTTC.

In its sample, this clone was seen a few times. Here the CDR3 reads CASSWTANTGELFF. The CDR3 region has the DNA TGTGCCAGCAGCTGGACGGCGAACACCGGGGAGCTGTTTTTT. V gene TRBV5-4 combines with J gene TRBJ2-2; D remains unclear. Deletions cut 3 bases from V and 0 bases from J, with 6 bases between. Per the germline V gene, CDR1 is SGHNT and CDR2 is YYREEE (reference sequence). The CDR3 extends over 14 amino acids.

The chain couples TRBV5-1 to TRBJ2-7, with D perhaps assigned TRBD1 or TRBD2 (5 bases each). V was cut by 0 bases and J by 3 bases, with 13 bases left in between. Germline CDR1 and CDR2: SGHRS and YFSETQ. The CDR3 spans 15 residues. CDR3 protein: CASSLDSGTNYEQYF. For the CDR3, the DNA is TGCGCCAGCAGCTTGGACAGTGGGACGAACTACGAGCAGTACTTC.

The CDR3 protein is CASRPQGEKLFF. The CDR3 coding sequence is TGTGCCAGCAGGCCCCAGGGGGAAAAACTGTTTTTT. The chain couples TRBV2 to TRBJ1-4, with D perhaps TRBD1 (6 bases). This CDR3 is 12 amino acids long. Trimming took 6 bases from V and 8 from J, leaving 10 bases between them. Germline V gene lookup returns CDR1 SNHLY and CDR2 FYNNEI.

V is TRBV10-1 and J is TRBJ1-1; D not resolved. The CDR3 has 12 amino acids. Deletions cut 10 bases from V and 1 base from J, with 10 bases between. The germline V gene has CDR1 WNHNN and CDR2 SYGVQD (reference sequence). As DNA, the CDR3 is TGCGCCATGATGCTATCGAACACTGAAGCTTTCTTT. Translated: CAMMLSNTEAFF.

V gene TRBV11-2 combines with J gene TRBJ1-5; unclear D gene. CDR1 and CDR2 from the germline V gene are SGHAT and FQNNGV. Trimming left V 1 base short and J 3 bases short, with 10 bases between. This CDR3 contains 15 residues. The CDR3 region is CASSLGAGNNQPQHF. CDR3 coding DNA: TGTGCCAGCAGCTTAGGTGCCGGAAACAATCAGCCCCAGCATTTT.